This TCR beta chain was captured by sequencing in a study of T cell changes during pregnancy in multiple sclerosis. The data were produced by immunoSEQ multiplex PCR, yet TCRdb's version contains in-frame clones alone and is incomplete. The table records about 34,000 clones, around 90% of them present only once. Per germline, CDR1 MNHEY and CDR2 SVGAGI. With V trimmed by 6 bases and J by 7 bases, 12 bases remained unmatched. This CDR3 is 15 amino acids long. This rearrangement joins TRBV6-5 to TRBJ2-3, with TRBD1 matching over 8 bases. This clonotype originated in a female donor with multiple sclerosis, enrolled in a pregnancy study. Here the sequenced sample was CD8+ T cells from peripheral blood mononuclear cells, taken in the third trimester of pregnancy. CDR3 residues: CASRTQGAPLNTQYF. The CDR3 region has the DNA TGTGCCAGCAGGACCCAGGGGGCCCCTCTCAATACGCAGTATTTT.